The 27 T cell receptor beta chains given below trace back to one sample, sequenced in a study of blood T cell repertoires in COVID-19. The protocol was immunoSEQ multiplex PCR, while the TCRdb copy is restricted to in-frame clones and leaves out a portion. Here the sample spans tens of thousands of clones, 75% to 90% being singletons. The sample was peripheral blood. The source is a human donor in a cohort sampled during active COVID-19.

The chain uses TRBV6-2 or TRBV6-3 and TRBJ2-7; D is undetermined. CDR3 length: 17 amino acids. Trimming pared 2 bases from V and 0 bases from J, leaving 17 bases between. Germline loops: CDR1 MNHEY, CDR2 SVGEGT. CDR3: CASSYLLHRRSSYEQYF. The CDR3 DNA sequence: TGTGCCAGCAGTTACCTACTCCACCGCCGGAGCTCCTACGAGCAGTACTTC.

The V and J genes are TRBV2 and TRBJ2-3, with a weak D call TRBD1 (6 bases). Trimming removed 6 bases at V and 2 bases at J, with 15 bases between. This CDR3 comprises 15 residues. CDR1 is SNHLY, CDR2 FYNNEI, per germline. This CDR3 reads CASSAGQPHTDTQYF. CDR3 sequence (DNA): TGTGCCAGCAGCGCAGGACAGCCCCACACAGATACGCAGTATTTT.

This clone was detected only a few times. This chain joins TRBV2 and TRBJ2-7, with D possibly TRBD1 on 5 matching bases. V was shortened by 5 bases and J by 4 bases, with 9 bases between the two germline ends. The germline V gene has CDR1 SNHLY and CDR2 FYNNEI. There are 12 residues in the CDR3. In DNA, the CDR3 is TGTGCCAGCAGTACTGACAGATACGAGCAGTACTTC. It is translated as CASSTDRYEQYF.

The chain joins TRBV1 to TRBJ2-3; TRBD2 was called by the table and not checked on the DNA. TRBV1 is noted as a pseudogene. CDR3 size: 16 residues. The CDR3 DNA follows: TGCACCAGCAGCCAACGAGGCGGGAGGGCTGGAGATACGCAGTATTTT. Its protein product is CTSSQRGGRAGDTQYF.

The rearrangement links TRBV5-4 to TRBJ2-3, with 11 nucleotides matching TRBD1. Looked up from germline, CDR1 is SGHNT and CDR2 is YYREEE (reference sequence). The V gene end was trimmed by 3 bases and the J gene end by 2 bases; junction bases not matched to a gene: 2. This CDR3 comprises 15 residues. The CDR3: CASSSGQGATDTQYF. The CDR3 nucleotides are TGTGCCAGCAGCTCAGGACAGGGGGCCACAGATACGCAGTATTTT.

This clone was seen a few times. CDR3 amino acids: CASSSAGGRGYTF. The CDR3 DNA reads TGTGCCAGCAGCTCCGCAGGGGGCCGAGGCTACACCTTC. The chain recombines TRBV7-3 with TRBJ1-2, with TRBD1 matching 8 bases. Germline values: CDR1 SGHTA, CDR2 FQGTGA. The CDR3 is 13 amino acids. Trimming removed 4 bases from V and 8 bases from J; junction bases left unmatched: 6.

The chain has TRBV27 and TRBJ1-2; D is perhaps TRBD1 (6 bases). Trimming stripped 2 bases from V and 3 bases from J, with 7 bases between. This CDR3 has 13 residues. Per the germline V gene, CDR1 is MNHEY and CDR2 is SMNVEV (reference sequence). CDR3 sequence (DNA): TGTGCCAGCAGTTTACACAGGGACTATGGCTACACCTTC. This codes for CASSLHRDYGYTF.

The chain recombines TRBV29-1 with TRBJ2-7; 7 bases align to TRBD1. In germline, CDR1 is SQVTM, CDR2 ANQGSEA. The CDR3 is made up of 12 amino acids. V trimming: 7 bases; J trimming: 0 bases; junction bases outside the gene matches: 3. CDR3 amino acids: CSARQGSYEQYF. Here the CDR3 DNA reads TGCAGCGCCAGACAGGGCTCCTACGAGCAGTACTTC.

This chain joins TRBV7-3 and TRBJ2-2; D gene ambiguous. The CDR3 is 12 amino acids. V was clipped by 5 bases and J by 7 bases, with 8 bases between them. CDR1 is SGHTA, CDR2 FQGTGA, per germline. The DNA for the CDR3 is TGTGCCAGCAGCCCCCCGGGCGGGGAGCTGTTTTTT. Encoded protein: CASSPPGGELFF.

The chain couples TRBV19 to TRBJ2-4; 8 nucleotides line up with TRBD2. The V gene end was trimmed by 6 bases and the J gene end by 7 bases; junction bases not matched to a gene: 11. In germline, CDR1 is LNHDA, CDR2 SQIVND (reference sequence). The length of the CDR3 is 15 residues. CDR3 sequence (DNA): TGTGCCAGTAGCGGACTAGCCGGGCCCCCGAACATTCAGTACTTC. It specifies CASSGLAGPPNIQYF.

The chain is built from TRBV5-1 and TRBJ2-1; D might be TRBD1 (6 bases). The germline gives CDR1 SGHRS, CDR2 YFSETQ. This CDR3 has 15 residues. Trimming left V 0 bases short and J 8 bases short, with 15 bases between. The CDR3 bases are TGCGCCAGCAGCTTGGCCGGGACATCAAGCGATGAGCAGTTCTTC. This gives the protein CASSLAGTSSDEQFF. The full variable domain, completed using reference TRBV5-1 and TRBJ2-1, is KAGVTQTPRYLIKTRGQQVTLSCSPISGHRSVSWYQQTPGQGLQFLFEYFSETQRNKGNFPGRFSGRQFSNSRSEMNVSTLELGDSALYLCASSLAGTSSDEQFFGPGTRLTVL.

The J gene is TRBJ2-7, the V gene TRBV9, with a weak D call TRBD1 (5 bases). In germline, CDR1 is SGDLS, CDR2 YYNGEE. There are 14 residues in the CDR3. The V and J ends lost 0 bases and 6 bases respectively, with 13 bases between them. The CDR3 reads CASSVAVRASEQYF. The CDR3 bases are TGTGCCAGCAGCGTAGCCGTCAGGGCCTCCGAGCAGTACTTC. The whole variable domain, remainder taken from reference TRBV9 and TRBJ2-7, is DSGVTQTPKHLITATGQRVTLRCSPRSGDLSVYWYQQSLDQGLQFLIQYYNGEERAKGNILERFSAQQFPDLHSELNLSSLELGDSALYFCASSVAVRASEQYFGPGTRLTVT.

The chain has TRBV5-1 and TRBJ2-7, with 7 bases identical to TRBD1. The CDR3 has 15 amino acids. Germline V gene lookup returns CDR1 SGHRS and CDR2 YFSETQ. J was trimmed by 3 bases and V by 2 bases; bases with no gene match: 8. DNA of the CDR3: TGCGCCAGCAGCTTTGAACCGGGACAGAGCTACGAGCAGTACTTC. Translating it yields CASSFEPGQSYEQYF.

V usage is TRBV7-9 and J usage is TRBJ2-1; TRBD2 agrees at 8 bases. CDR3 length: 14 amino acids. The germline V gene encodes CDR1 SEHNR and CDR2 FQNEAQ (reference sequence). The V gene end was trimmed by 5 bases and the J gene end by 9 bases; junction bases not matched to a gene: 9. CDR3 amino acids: CASSPRAGVSEQFF. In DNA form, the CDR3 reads TGTGCCAGCAGCCCCAGAGCGGGAGTTTCTGAGCAGTTCTTC.

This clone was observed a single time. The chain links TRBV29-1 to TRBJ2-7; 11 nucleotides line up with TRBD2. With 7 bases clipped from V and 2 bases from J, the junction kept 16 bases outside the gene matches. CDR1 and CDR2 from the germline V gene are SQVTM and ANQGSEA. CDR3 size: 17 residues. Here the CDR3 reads CSARGSATSGGTYEQYF. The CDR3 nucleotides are TGCAGCGCCAGGGGGTCGGCTACTAGCGGGGGAACCTACGAGCAGTACTTC.

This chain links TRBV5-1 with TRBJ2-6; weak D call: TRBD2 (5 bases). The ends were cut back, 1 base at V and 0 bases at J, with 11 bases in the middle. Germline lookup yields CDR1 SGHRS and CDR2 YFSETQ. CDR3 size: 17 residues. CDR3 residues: CASSLPGLASGANVLTF. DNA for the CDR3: TGCGCCAGCAGCTTGCCCGGACTGGCCTCTGGGGCCAACGTCCTGACTTTC.

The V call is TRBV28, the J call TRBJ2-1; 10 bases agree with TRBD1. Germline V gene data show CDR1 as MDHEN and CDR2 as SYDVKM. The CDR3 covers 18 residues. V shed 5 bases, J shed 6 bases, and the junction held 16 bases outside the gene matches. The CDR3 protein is CASSTLETGGVSGNEQFF. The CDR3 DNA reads TGTGCCAGCAGTACCCTTGAGACAGGGGGCGTTTCCGGCAATGAGCAGTTCTTC.

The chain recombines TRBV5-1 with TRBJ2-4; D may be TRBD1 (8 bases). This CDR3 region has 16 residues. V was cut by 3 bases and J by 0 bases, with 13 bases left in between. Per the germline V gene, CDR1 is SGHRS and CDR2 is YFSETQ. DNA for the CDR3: TGCGCCAGCAGCTGGACAGGGAGGGAAGCCAAAAACATTCAGTACTTC. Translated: CASSWTGREAKNIQYF.

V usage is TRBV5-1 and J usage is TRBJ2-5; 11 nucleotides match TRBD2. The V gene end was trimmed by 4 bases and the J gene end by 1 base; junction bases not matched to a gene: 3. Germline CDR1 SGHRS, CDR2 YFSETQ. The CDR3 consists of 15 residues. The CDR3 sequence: CASSRLAGFQETQYF. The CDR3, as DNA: TGCGCCAGCAGCAGACTAGCGGGGTTCCAAGAGACCCAGTACTTC.

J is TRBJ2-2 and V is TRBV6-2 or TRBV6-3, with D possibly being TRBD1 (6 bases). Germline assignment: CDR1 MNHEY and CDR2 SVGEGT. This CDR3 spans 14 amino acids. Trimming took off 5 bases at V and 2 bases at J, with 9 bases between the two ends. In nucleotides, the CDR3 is TGTGCCAGCAGTCCGGGGACAAACACCGGGGAGCTGTTTTTT. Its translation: CASSPGTNTGELFF.

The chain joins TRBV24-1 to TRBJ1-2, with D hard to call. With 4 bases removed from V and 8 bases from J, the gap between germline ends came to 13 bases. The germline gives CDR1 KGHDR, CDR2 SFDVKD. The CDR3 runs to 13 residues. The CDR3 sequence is CATSDPDLVGYTF. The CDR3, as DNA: TGTGCCACCAGTGACCCCGACCTAGTGGGCTACACCTTC.

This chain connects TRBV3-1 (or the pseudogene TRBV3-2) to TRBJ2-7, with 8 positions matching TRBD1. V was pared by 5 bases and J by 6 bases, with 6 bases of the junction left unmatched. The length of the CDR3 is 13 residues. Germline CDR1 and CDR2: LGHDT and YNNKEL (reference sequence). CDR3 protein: CASSFGQGSEQYF. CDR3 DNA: TGTGCCAGCAGCTTCGGACAGGGCAGCGAGCAGTACTTC.

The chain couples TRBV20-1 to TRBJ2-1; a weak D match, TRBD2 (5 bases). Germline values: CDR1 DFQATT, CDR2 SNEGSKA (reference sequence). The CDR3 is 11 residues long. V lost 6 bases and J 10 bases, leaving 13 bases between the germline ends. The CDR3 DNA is TGCAGTGCAGAGGACCGAGGGGAGCAGTTCTTC. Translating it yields CSAEDRGEQFF.

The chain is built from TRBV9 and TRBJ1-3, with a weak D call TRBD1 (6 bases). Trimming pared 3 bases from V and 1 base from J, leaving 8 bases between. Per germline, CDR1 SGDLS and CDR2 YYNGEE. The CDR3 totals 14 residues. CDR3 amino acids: CASSGQGSGNTIYF. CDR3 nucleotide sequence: TGTGCCAGCAGCGGGCAGGGGTCTGGAAACACCATATATTTT. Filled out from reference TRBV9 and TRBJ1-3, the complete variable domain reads DSGVTQTPKHLITATGQRVTLRCSPRSGDLSVYWYQQSLDQGLQFLIQYYNGEERAKGNILERFSAQQFPDLHSELNLSSLELGDSALYFCASSGQGSGNTIYFGEGSWLTVV.

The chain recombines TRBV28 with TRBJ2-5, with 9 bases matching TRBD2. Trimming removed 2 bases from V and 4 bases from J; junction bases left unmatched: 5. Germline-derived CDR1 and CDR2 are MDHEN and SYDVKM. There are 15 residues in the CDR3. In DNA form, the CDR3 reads TGTGCCAGCAGTTTACCAGGGACTAGCTCAGAGACCCAGTACTTC. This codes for CASSLPGTSSETQYF.

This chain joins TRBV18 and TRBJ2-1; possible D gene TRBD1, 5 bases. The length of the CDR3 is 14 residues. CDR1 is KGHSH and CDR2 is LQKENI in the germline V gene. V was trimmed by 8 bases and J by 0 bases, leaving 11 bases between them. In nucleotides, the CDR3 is TGTGCCAGCCGGCCGACAGCCTCCTACAATGAGCAGTTCTTC. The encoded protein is CASRPTASYNEQFF.

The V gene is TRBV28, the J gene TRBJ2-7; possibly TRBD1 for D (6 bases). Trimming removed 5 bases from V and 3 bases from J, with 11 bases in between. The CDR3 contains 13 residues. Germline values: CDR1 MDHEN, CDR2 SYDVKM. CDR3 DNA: TGTGCCAGCAGTGAACAGGGTAACTACGAGCAGTACTTC. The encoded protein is CASSEQGNYEQYF. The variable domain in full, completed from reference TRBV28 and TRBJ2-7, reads DVKVTQSSRYLVKRTGEKVFLECVQDMDHENMFWYRQDPGLGLRLIYFSYDVKMKEKGDIPEGYSVSREKKERFSLILESASTNQTSMYLCASSEQGNYEQYFGPGTRLTVT.